This T cell receptor (beta chain) is drawn from a study of beta chain features in type 1 diabetes. Findings and limits, study-wide: Shortening of TCRB CDR3s, moderate but significant, appeared in all four CD4+ subsets of Type 1 diabetes patients. Researchers cautioned that cDNA sequencing could over-represent cells with high TCR expression.

Sorting with CD45RO/CCR7/CD25/CD127/CD95/CD27 yielded naive, central memory, regulatory and stem-like memory CD4+ cells. This CDR3 comprises 14 residues. Deletions cut 2 bases from V and 1 base from J, with 8 bases between. Germline V gives CDR1 MNHNY, CDR2 SVGAGI (reference sequence). Of the isolated RNA, all was reverse transcribed, and so the sequenced material was expressed TCRB transcripts. The assay was immunoSEQ multiplex PCR, and TCRdb's table has in-frame clones only and misses some. The sample holds 150,000 to 190,000 clones, less than 9.5% seen once. Concerning this clone: Antigen specificity is unknown.

The receptor's source is a man aged 18 to 35 in good health. The source material was central memory CD4+ T cells from blood. The chain couples TRBV6-6 to TRBJ1-1; no reliable D call. The CDR3 spells CASSYGGSNTEAFF. As DNA, the CDR3 is TGTGCCAGCAGTTACGGAGGGTCGAACACTGAAGCTTTCTTT.